This note documents a single T cell receptor (beta chain) sequence. Antigen unknown. This specimen comes from a study of OX40 agonist ivuxolimab in advanced cancers. Study-level background: At 0.01 to 10 mg/kg, ivuxolimab was administered intravenously to patients every 2 weeks.

The CDR3 runs 16 residues. Deletions cut 6 bases from V and 6 bases from J, with 21 bases between. The V gene's germline CDR1 is MGHDK and CDR2 SYGVNS. The repertoire was sequenced with immunoSEQ multiplex PCR; TCRdb's copy has only in-frame clones and lacks some. The data show 65,000 to 95,000 clones, around 92% seen once. Findings of the study overall: Mean expanded clone counts were higher in CD8+ than CD4+ T cells. Researchers did not establish what antigens the expanded peripheral T cells target.

The source material was CD4+ or CD8+ T cells sorted from blood, sampled in a trial of the OX40 agonist ivuxolimab. The chain employs TRBV25-1 and TRBJ2-1; D might be TRBD1 (6 bases). The sequence was collected from an adult with an advanced solid tumor such as melanoma, head and neck, liver or kidney cancer. CDR3 protein: CASSKDRDNWANEQFF. CDR3 bases: TGTGCCAGCAGCAAAGACCGGGACAACTGGGCCAATGAGCAGTTCTTC.